These 28 T cell receptor beta chains originate from one sample sequenced in a study of T cell repertoires in cytomegalovirus infection. One entry per CDR3 protein results from TCRdb running MiXCR on the reads. The sample consists of about a million distinct CDR3 sequences, about a third of them appearing once. These receptors have no identified antigens. The material was cultured CD8+ T cells from PBMCs, obtained from culture after CMV antigen stimulation. The receptors come from a human donor in good health (CMV status not recorded). Some clones in this sample may be carry-over from other donors' samples.

V usage is TRBV27 and J usage is TRBJ2-7; D assignment may be TRBD1 or TRBD2 (6 bases each). Germline values: CDR1 MNHEY, CDR2 SMNVEV (reference sequence). The CDR3 contains 13 residues. Trimming pared 3 bases from V and 4 bases from J, leaving 10 bases between. CDR3 DNA: TGTGCCAGCAGTTTCATAGGGGGGTACGAGCAGTACGTC. Residues: CASSFIGGYEQYV.

In this sample, this clonotype turned up a few times. CDR3 residues: CASSPRIQAANYGYTF. The CDR3 DNA sequence: TGTGCCAGCAGTCCCAGGATTCAGGCTGCTAACTATGGCTACACCTTC. The chain is built from TRBV2 and TRBJ1-2; no reliable D call. V lost 5 bases and J lost 0, with 16 bases in between. Germline V lookup: CDR1 SNHLY, CDR2 FYNNEI. The CDR3 is 16 amino acids.

This clonotype was seen repeatedly, ten times or more. This sequence joins TRBV6-1 and TRBJ1-1; 9 bases are shared with TRBD1. This CDR3 region has 15 residues. CDR1 and CDR2 from the germline V gene are MNHNS and SASEGT. J gave up 5 bases and V 7 bases, and 11 bases lay outside the gene matches. The CDR3 sequence is CASKETGGGQTEAFF. CDR3 nucleotides: TGTGCCAGCAAAGAGACAGGGGGTGGTCAGACTGAAGCTTTCTTT.

The genes are TRBV6-2 or TRBV6-3 and TRBJ2-7; a possible D gene is TRBD1 (6 bases). The CDR3 has 14 residues. V lost 5 bases, J lost 1 base, and 12 bases lay in between. Germline CDR1 reads MNHEY; CDR2 reads SVGEGT. CDR3 sequence reads: CASSPMGQSYEQYV. The DNA for the CDR3 is TGTGCCAGCAGTCCGATGGGACAATCCTACGAGCAGTACGTC.

This sequence joins TRBV20-1 and TRBJ1-2, with a possible D match to TRBD1 (6 bases). The CDR3 extends over 14 amino acids. Trimming stripped 3 bases from V and 4 bases from J, with 15 bases between. The germline gives CDR1 DFQATT, CDR2 SNEGSKA (reference sequence). The CDR3 here is CSASEQGLFYGYTF. CDR3 nucleotides: TGCAGTGCTAGTGAGCAGGGGTTGTTCTATGGCTACACCTTC.

In this sample, this clonotype turned up a few times. CDR3 nucleotide sequence: TGTGCCAGCAGTTTTGGGGTATGGGCCGGGAGAGGAGAGACCCAGTACTTC. As protein: CASSFGVWAGRGETQYF. The chain couples TRBV12-3 or TRBV12-4 to TRBJ2-5; D might be TRBD2 (6 bases). The length of the CDR3 is 17 residues. Trimming left V 3 bases short and J 4 bases short, with 21 bases between.

V usage is TRBV5-1 and J usage is TRBJ2-1, with D possibly called TRBD1 or TRBD2 (5 bases each). The V gene lost 3 bases and the J gene lost 4 bases, with 14 bases spanning the gap. Germline V gene sequence: CDR1 SGHRS, CDR2 YFSETQ. The CDR3 has 15 amino acids. The CDR3, as DNA: TGCGCCAGCAGCTACCGGGACGGGCCTTACAATGAGCAGTTCTTC. As protein: CASSYRDGPYNEQFF.

The chain links TRBV20-1 to TRBJ1-1; unclear D gene. V was shortened by 5 bases and J by 5 bases, with 15 bases between the two germline ends. The CDR3 covers 13 residues. In germline, CDR1 is DFQATT, CDR2 SNEGSKA (reference sequence). CDR3 bases: TGCAGTGCTGCTCTCCCAAATTGGACTGAAGCTTTCTTT. As protein: CSAALPNWTEAFF.

This clonotype came up a few times. Its ends do not fully match the called genes, so a read error is possible. The V and J genes are TRBV7-6 and TRBJ1-1, with D perhaps TRBD1 (5 bases). The CDR3 totals 14 residues. The germline V gene has CDR1 SGHVS and CDR2 FNYEAQ. The CDR3 loop reads CASSPGTLHTEAFF. DNA of the CDR3: TGTGCTAGCAGCCCCGGGACGCTCCACACTGAAGCTTTCTTT.

This clonotype showed up just a few times. V gene TRBV27 combines with J gene TRBJ1-1; D remains ambiguous. Trimming took off 5 bases at V and 2 bases at J, with 12 bases between the two ends. The CDR3 is 14 residues long. Germline V gives CDR1 MNHEY, CDR2 SMNVEV (reference sequence). The CDR3: CASSIGAVNTEAFF. The CDR3 DNA sequence: TGTGCCAGCAGTATCGGAGCCGTCAACACTGAAGCTTTCTTT.

V and J are TRBV5-8 and TRBJ2-7, with 8 bases lining up with TRBD1. Germline V gene data show CDR1 as SGHTS and CDR2 as YDEGEE. The CDR3 is 15 residues long. The V gene end was trimmed by 4 bases and the J gene end by 7 bases; junction bases not matched to a gene: 13. This CDR3 is CASSTGTGPRGEQYF. The CDR3 DNA sequence: TGTGCCAGCAGCACCGGGACAGGTCCAAGGGGGGAGCAGTACTTC.

This clonotype was found a few times. The rearrangement uses TRBV19 and TRBJ1-2, with 7 bases aligning to TRBD1. CDR3 size: 18 residues. J was trimmed by 2 bases and V by 10 bases; bases with no gene match: 22. In germline, CDR1 is LNHDA, CDR2 SQIVND (reference sequence). CDR3 DNA: TGTGCCACCCACCACTTTGGACAGGCGTCTAGGTCGAACTATGGCTACACCTTC. It codes for CATHHFGQASRSNYGYTF. The entire variable domain, with the rest obtained from reference TRBV19 and TRBJ1-2, is as follows: DGGITQSPKYLFRKEGQNVTLSCEQNLNHDAMYWYRQDPGQGLRLIYYSQIVNDFQKGDIAEGYSVSREKKESFPLTVTSAQKNPTAFYLCATHHFGQASRSNYGYTFGSGTRLTVV.

V gene TRBV28 combines with J gene TRBJ1-5; TRBD1 might be the D (5 bases). Germline V CDR1 and CDR2: MDHEN, SYDVKM. V was trimmed by 2 bases and J by 0 bases, leaving 11 bases between them. The CDR3 spans 16 residues. In DNA form, the CDR3 reads TGTGCCAGCAGTTTACCGGGGCTCTATAGCAATCAGCCCCAGCATTTT. Protein sequence: CASSLPGLYSNQPQHF. Full variable domain (outside the CDR3, taken from reference TRBV28 and TRBJ1-5): DVKVTQSSRYLVKRTGEKVFLECVQDMDHENMFWYRQDPGLGLRLIYFSYDVKMKEKGDIPEGYSVSREKKERFSLILESASTNQTSMYLCASSLPGLYSNQPQHFGDGTRLSIL.

This clonotype was counted between two and nine times. J is TRBJ1-1 and V is TRBV13; D is possibly TRBD1 (5 bases). The CDR3 runs 15 residues. Trimming left V 6 bases short and J 0 bases short, with 14 bases between. Germline loops: CDR1 PRHDT, CDR2 FYEKMQ (reference sequence). The CDR3 protein is CASRPIGHLNTEAFF. The CDR3 bases are TGTGCCAGCAGACCTATCGGACACTTGAACACTGAAGCTTTCTTT. Supplemented by reference TRBV13 and TRBJ1-1, the full variable domain reads AAGVIQSPRHLIKEKRETATLKCYPIPRHDTVYWYQQGPGQDPQFLISFYEKMQSDKGSIPDRFSAQQFSDYHSELNMSSLELGDSALYFCASRPIGHLNTEAFFGQGTRLTVV.

This clonotype was recorded at least ten times. J is TRBJ1-1 and V is TRBV7-2, with TRBD1 matching 7 bases. The ends lost 5 bases at V and 3 bases at J; junction bases unmatched: 6. Germline V CDR1 and CDR2: SGHTA, FQGNSA. This CDR3 is 14 amino acids long. The CDR3 here is CASSTGQKHTEAFF. CDR3 bases: TGTGCCAGCAGCACGGGACAGAAGCACACTGAAGCTTTCTTT.

This chain uses TRBV29-1 with TRBJ2-3, with 9 bases aligning to TRBD1. The V gene end was trimmed by 4 bases and the J gene end by 0 bases; junction bases not matched to a gene: 8. The CDR3 sequence is 16 residues long. The germline CDR1 and CDR2 sequences are SQVTM and ANQGSEA. CDR3 DNA: TGCAGCGTTGCCTGGACAGGGGAGGGTAGCACAGATACGCAGTATTTT. It codes for CSVAWTGEGSTDTQYF.

This clonotype came up a few times. This rearrangement joins TRBV19 to TRBJ2-2; D is uncertain. The length of the CDR3 is 14 residues. Germline lookup yields CDR1 LNHDA and CDR2 SQIVND (reference sequence). V was trimmed by 1 base and J by 1 base, leaving 4 bases between them. CDR3 sequence reads: CASSIVGNTGELFF. The CDR3 DNA sequence: TGTGCCAGTAGTATAGTGGGGAACACCGGGGAGCTGTTTTTT. The whole variable domain, remainder taken from reference TRBV19 and TRBJ2-2, is DGGITQSPKYLFRKEGQNVTLSCEQNLNHDAMYWYRQDPGQGLRLIYYSQIVNDFQKGDIAEGYSVSREKKESFPLTVTSAQKNPTAFYLCASSIVGNTGELFFGEGSRLTVL.

Turning to this clonotype: The conserved closing phenylalanine or tryptophan is absent in this CDR3, likely reflecting a read error. The rearrangement uses TRBV12-3 or TRBV12-4 and TRBJ2-2; D might be TRBD2 (7 bases). The CDR3 spans 16 residues. V dropped 5 bases and J dropped 4 bases, with 17 bases sitting between them. The DNA for the CDR3 is TGTGCCAGCAGTCGTTGGGGGGGCGTTGGCACCGGGGAGCTGTTTTCT. Residues: CASSRWGGVGTGELFS.

V usage is TRBV2 and J usage is TRBJ1-1, with TRBD1 identical over 7 bases. The J segment lost 11 bases and the V segment lost 6 bases, leaving 3 bases of the junction unmatched. CDR3 length: 10 amino acids. Germline V CDR1 and CDR2: SNHLY, FYNNEI. CDR3 sequence (DNA): TGTGCCAGCAGGGGAGGGGGCGCTTTCTTT. It specifies CASRGGGAFF.

The CDR3 loop reads CASSTARTAPKNTGELFF. CDR3 nucleotides: TGTGCCAGCAGCACCGCTAGAACAGCTCCGAAGAACACCGGGGAGCTGTTTTTT. This chain uses TRBV9 with TRBJ2-2, with no clear D. With 4 bases removed from V and 1 base from J, the gap between germline ends came to 20 bases. Germline CDR1 is SGDLS and CDR2 is YYNGEE. This CDR3 is 18 amino acids long.

The V gene is TRBV14, the J gene TRBJ2-7; no clear D gene. The CDR3 is 12 residues long. Trimming left V 1 base short and J 6 bases short, with 7 bases between. The germline V gene has CDR1 SGHDN and CDR2 FVKESK. DNA for the CDR3: TGTGCCAGCAGCCAAGGGTCCGGCGAGCAGTACTTC. Its translation: CASSQGSGEQYF.

J is TRBJ2-1 and V is TRBV7-9, with 11 bases aligning to TRBD2. This CDR3 is built from 17 residues. Germline CDR1 is SEHNR and CDR2 is FQNEAQ (reference sequence). V was pared by 7 bases and J by 0 bases, with 8 bases of the junction left unmatched. The CDR3 bases are TGTGCCAGCAAACTAGCGGGGGCCCTACACTCCTACAATGAGCAGTTCTTC. The encoded protein is CASKLAGALHSYNEQFF. The entire variable domain, with the rest obtained from reference TRBV7-9 and TRBJ2-1, is as follows: DTGVSQNPRHKITKRGQNVTFRCDPISEHNRLYWYRQTLGQGPEFLTYFQNEAQLEKSRLLSDRFSAERPKGSFSTLEIQRTEQGDSAMYLCASKLAGALHSYNEQFFGPGTRLTVL.

This clonotype was seen ten or more times. The V and J genes are TRBV7-2 and TRBJ2-1; D is ambiguous. Per the germline V gene, CDR1 is SGHTA and CDR2 is FQGNSA. The CDR3 spans 13 residues. V was pared by 1 base and J by 7 bases, with 8 bases between. CDR3 bases: TGTGCCAGCAGCTTAGGGGGTGGGAATGAGCAGTTCTTC. It is translated as CASSLGGGNEQFF. Looking up the rest from reference TRBV7-2 and TRBJ2-1 gives the full variable domain: GAGVSQSPSNKVTEKGKDVELRCDPISGHTALYWYRQSLGQGLEFLIYFQGNSAPDKSGLPSDRFSAERTGGSVSTLTIQRTQQEDSAVYLCASSLGGGNEQFFGPGTRLTVL.

The gene calls are TRBV7-2 and TRBJ2-7; 7 bases are shared with TRBD2. Germline CDR1 reads SGHTA; CDR2 reads FQGNSA. Losses at the gene ends were 7 bases for V and 3 bases for J; bases not matched to a gene: 15. This CDR3 spans 16 amino acids. CDR3 in DNA: TGTGCCAGCAACACCGACCTTACTAGCGCGGACTACGAGCAGTACTTC. The encoded protein is CASNTDLTSADYEQYF.

The chain has TRBV14 and TRBJ1-3; D not certain. This CDR3 has 18 residues. V was clipped by 0 bases and J by 3 bases, with 18 bases between them. The germline V gene encodes CDR1 SGHDN and CDR2 FVKESK. The CDR3: CASSQDRRNFFYGNTIYF. The CDR3 coding sequence is TGTGCCAGCAGCCAAGACAGGCGGAACTTCTTTTATGGAAACACCATATATTTT. The full variable domain, in which reference TRBV14 and TRBJ1-3 provide the parts outside the CDR3, is EAGVTQFPSHSVIEKGQTVTLRCDPISGHDNLYWYRRVMGKEIKFLLHFVKESKQDESGMPNNRFLAERTGGTYSTLKVQPAELEDSGVYFCASSQDRRNFFYGNTIYFGEGSWLTVV.

The J gene is TRBJ2-7, the V gene TRBV27; D is perhaps TRBD1 (5 bases). Germline V gives CDR1 MNHEY, CDR2 SMNVEV (reference sequence). V shed 2 bases and J shed 8 bases, with 13 bases lying between them. The CDR3 totals 13 residues. The DNA of the CDR3 is TGTGCCAGCAGTTTAGATGGGGCTCGGAAGCAGTACTTC. It is translated as CASSLDGARKQYF.

In this sample, this clonotype turned up a few times. V is TRBV9 and J is TRBJ2-3; D perhaps matches TRBD2 (5 bases). Trimming left V 4 bases short and J 6 bases short, with 18 bases between. Germline CDR1 and CDR2: SGDLS and YYNGEE. CDR3 length: 15 amino acids. CDR3 DNA sequence: TGTGCCAGCAGCCCCGGACTCGACCTTGGCGATACGCAGTATTTT. This codes for CASSPGLDLGDTQYF.

This clonotype was found a few times. J is TRBJ2-1 and V is TRBV6-5; 9 positions agree with TRBD2. Germline CDR1 and CDR2: MNHEY and SVGAGI. V shed 8 bases and J 9 bases; nucleotides not matched to a gene: 11. The length of the CDR3 is 14 residues. As DNA, the CDR3 is TGTGCCAGCGGTAGCGGGGGTGGGGAAGGTGAGCAGTTCTTC. Amino acids: CASGSGGGEGEQFF.